This TCR beta chain was retrieved from a study of blood T cell repertoires in COVID-19. The overall study: The origin of the acute and convalescent COVID-19 samples was the United States, Italy and Spain. Sources were T cells, B-cell-depleted T cells, or PBMCs; the material itself was cDNA or gDNA.

V shed 4 bases and J shed 0 bases, with 13 bases lying between them. Per the germline V gene, CDR1 is KGHDR and CDR2 is SFDVKD. The CDR3 has 16 amino acids. Original data processing: Nucleated cell number was recorded as an estimate derived from reference gene primer amplification. The method was immunoSEQ multiplex PCR; TCRdb's version includes in-frame clones alone and lacks a portion of them. The DNA was the basis for D and trimming; V, J and clone size are from that table. The table lists 150,000 to 200,000 clones, less than 90% of them singletons. The V call is TRBV24-1, the J call TRBJ2-3, with D perhaps TRBD2 (5 bases). The TCR originated in a man between 65 and 85 years old with active or convalescent COVID-19. Sequencing input: peripheral blood. CDR3 in DNA: TGTGCCACCAGTGAACAGCGGAGAACTAGCACAGATACGCAGTATTTT. This encodes CATSEQRRTSTDTQYF.